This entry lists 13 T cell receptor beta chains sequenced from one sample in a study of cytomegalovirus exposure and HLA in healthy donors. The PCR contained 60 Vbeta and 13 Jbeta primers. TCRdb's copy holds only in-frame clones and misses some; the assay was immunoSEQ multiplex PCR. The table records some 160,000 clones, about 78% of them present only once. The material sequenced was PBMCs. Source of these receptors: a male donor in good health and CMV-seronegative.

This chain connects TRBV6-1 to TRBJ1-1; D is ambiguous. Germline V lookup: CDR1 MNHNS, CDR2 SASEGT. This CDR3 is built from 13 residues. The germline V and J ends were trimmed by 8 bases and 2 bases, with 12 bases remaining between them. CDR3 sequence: CASPRVDNTEAFF. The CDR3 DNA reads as TGTGCCAGCCCGAGGGTGGACAACACTGAAGCTTTCTTT.

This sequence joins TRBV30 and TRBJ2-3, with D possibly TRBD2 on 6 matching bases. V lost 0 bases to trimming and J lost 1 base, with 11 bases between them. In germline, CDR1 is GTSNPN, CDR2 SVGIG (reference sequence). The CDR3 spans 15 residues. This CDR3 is CAWSVRDSRTDTQYF. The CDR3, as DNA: TGTGCCTGGAGTGTACGGGACTCCCGCACAGATACGCAGTATTTT. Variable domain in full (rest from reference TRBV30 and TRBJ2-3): SQTIHQWPATLVQPVGSPLSLECTVEGTSNPNLYWYRQAAGRGLQLLFYSVGIGQISSEVPQNLSASRPQDRQFILSSKKLLLSDSGFYLCAWSVRDSRTDTQYFGPGTRLTVL.

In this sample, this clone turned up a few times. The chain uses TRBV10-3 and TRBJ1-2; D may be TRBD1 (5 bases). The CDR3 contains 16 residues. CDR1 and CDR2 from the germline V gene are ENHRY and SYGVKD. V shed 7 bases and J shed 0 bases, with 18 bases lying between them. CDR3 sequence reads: CAITDPQGGSNYGYTF. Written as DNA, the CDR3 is TGTGCCATCACTGATCCTCAGGGAGGTTCTAACTATGGCTACACCTTC.

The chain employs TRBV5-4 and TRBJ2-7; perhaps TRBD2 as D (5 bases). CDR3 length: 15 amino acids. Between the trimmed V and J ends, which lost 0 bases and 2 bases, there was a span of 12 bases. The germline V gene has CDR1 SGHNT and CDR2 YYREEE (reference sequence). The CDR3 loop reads CASSLGGLKPYEQYF. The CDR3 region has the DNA TGTGCCAGCAGCTTGGGAGGGCTTAAACCCTACGAGCAGTACTTC.

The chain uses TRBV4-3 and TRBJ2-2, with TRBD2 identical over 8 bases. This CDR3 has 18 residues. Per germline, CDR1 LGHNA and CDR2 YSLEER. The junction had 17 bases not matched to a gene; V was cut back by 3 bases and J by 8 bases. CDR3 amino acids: CASSQAPQAGVKGGELFF. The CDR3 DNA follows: TGCGCCAGCAGCCAGGCACCTCAAGCGGGAGTCAAGGGGGGGGAGCTGTTTTTT.

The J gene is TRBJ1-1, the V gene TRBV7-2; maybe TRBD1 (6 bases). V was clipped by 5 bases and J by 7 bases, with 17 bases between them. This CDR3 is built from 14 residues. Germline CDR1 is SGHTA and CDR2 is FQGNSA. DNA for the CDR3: TGTGCCAGCAGCCCCTACCGACAGGAAGTTGAAGCTTTCTTT. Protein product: CASSPYRQEVEAFF. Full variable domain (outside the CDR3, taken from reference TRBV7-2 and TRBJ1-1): GAGVSQSPSNKVTEKGKDVELRCDPISGHTALYWYRQSLGQGLEFLIYFQGNSAPDKSGLPSDRFSAERTGGSVSTLTIQRTQQEDSAVYLCASSPYRQEVEAFFGQGTRLTVV.

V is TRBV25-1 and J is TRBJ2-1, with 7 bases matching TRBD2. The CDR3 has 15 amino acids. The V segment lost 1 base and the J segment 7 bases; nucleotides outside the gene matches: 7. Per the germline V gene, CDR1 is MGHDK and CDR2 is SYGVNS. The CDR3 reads CASSEWRGLRNEQFF. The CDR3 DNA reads TGTGCCAGCAGTGAATGGCGGGGGTTAAGAAATGAGCAGTTCTTC.

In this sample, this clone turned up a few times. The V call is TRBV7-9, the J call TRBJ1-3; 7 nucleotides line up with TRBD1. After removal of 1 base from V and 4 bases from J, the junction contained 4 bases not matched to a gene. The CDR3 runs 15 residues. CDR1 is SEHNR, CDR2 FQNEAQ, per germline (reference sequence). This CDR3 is CASSLDRGSGNTIYF. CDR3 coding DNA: TGTGCCAGCAGCTTAGACAGGGGTTCCGGAAACACCATATATTTT.

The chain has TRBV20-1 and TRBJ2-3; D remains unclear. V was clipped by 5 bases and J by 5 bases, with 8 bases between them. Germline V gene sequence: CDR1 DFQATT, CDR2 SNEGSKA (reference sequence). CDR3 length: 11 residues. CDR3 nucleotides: TGCAGTGCTCAGGTAGTAGATACGCAGTATTTT. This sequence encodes CSAQVVDTQYF.

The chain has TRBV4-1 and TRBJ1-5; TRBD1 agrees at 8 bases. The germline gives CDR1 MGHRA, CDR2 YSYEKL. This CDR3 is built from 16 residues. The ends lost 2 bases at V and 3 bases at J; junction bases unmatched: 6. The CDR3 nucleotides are TGCGCCAGCAGCCAAACCTGGGACAGGTACAATCAGCCCCAGCATTTT. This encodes CASSQTWDRYNQPQHF.

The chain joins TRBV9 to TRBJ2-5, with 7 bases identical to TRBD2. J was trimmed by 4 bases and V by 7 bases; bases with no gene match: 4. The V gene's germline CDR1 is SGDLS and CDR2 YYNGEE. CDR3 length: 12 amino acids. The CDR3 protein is CASSASGETQYF. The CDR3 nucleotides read TGTGCCAGCTCGGCTAGCGGAGAGACCCAGTACTTC.

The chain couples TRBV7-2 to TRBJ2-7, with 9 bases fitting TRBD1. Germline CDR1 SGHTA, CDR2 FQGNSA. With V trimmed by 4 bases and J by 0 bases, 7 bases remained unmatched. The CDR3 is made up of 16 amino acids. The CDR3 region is CASSYDRGSSSYEQYF. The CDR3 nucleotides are TGTGCCAGCAGCTATGACAGGGGGTCAAGCTCCTACGAGCAGTACTTC.

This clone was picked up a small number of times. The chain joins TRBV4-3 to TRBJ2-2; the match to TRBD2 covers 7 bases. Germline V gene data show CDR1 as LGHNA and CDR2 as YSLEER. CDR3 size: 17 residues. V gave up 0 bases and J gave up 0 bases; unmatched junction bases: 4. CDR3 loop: CASSQDIAGANTGELFF. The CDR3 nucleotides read TGCGCCAGCAGCCAAGATATCGCGGGAGCGAACACCGGGGAGCTGTTTTTT.